A selection of T cell receptor beta chains follows, all from one sample in a study of T cells in Graves' hyperthyroidism and ophthalmopathy. TCRdb recomputed calls from the multiplex PCR reads with MiXCR, one row per CDR3 protein. The profile shows about 360,000 distinct CDR3 sequences, 13% of them singletons. The sample comprised blood. The receptors here all came from a woman aged 18-29 years with Graves' hyperthyroidism. The conserved cysteine and the conserved F or W are not part of the CDR3 here. The size of a clone is reported for some rows only, either as once, few or many, or as a class for expanded clones.

>few|TRBV19
ASSEIRRDSPLH
>many|TRBV28
ASTVVSGSPFYGYT
>many|TRBV29-1
SVEVYYTGELF
>many|TRBV6-1
ASRMGGGYFGTDTQY
>NA|TRBV7-9
ASSRTGANPNGYT
>few|TRBV13
ASSQMGSGGSEKLF
>few|TRBV2
ASSGRDRGYETQY
>many|TRBV28
ASSFTRDTSSGNTIY
>NA|TRBV24-1
ATSDPSGSRGNEQF
>many|TRBV12-5
ASAQQGAAGEQY
>NA|TRBV19
ASSRPRQGWRSTEAF
>many|TRBV28
ASSSTGPPNSPLH
>many|TRBV6-6
ASSYSRLYRTNEQF
>many|TRBV20-1
SPGTGTGIPYEQY
>many|TRBV5-1
ASSLPGVTEAF
>many|TRBV28
ATRTGDYGYT
>many|TRBV28
ASSPTSGRYYEQY
>few|TRBV2
ASSVQSNQPQH
>NA|TRBV28
ASSSSLDSELSYGYT
>many|TRBV11-2
ASSSDRVSGNTIY
>few|TRBV4-2
ASSQESGTGVIGIQY
>many|TRBV2
ASRRGDRALGEQF